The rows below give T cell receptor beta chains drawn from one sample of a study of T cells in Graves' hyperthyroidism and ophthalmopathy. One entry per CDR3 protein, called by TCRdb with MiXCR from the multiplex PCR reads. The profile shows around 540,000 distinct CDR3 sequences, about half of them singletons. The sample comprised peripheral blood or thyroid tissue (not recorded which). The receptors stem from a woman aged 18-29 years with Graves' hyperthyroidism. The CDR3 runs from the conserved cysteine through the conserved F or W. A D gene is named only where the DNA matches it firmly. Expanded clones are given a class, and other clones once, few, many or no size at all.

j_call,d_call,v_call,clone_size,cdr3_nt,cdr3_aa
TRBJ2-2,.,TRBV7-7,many,TGTGCTAGCAGCTCGGGGAAGACCGCGAACACCGGGGAGCTGTTTTTT,CASSSGKTANTGELFF
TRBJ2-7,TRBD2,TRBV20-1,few,TGCAGTGCTAGGGGTTTCGAGGAGCGGGATCGTGACGAGCAGTACTTC,CSARGFEERDRDEQYF
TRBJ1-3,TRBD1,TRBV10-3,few,TGTGCCATCGGCACAGGGGCCAGTGCTGGAAACACCATATATTTT,CAIGTGASAGNTIYF
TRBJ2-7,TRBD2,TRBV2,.,TGTGCCAGCAGTGGGAGAATAGCGGGGACAACCTACGAGCAGTACTTC,CASSGRIAGTTYEQYF
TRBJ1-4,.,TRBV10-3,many,TGTGCCATCAGTGAGTCGAGGGGTATCGATGAAAAACTGTTTTTT,CAISESRGIDEKLFF
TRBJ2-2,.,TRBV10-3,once,TGTGCCATCAGTGAGTCGACGTGGGGCGGGAAAACCGGGGAGCTGTTTTTT,CAISESTWGGKTGELFF
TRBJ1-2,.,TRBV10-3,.,TGTGCCATCAGTGAGCCGGGACGGGCGAGGGGCTACACCTTC,CAISEPGRARGYTF
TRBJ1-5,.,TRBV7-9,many,TGTGCCAGCAGCCCGGATAATCAGCCCCAGCATTTT,CASSPDNQPQHF
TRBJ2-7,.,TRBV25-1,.,TGTGCCAGCAGCCCCCTGGGCAGGCGGGAAACTTACGAGCAGTACTTC,CASSPLGRRETYEQYF
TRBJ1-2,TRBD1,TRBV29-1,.,TGCAGCTCTGGACAGGGGGCCTATGGCTACACCTTC,CSSGQGAYGYTF
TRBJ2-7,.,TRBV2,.,TGTGCCAGCACTGGGGCGAATGAGCAGTACTTC,CASTGANEQYF
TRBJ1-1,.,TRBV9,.,TGTGCCAGCAGCGTATCCGCAGAGGCGGGCACTGAAGCTTTCTTT,CASSVSAEAGTEAFF
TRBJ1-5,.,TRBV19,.,TGTGCCAGTAGTAGGTGGAGACAGGCTAGCAATCAGCCCCAGCATTTT,CASSRWRQASNQPQHF
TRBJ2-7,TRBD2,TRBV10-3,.,TGTGCCATCGGGGCCAGACTAGCGGGAGACCACGAGCAGTACTTC,CAIGARLAGDHEQYF
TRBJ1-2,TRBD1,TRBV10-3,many,TGTGCCATCAGTCCTACCGACAGGGCCTATGGCTACACCTTC,CAISPTDRAYGYTF
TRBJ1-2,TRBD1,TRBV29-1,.,TGCAGCGTTAGACAGGGCCGCTATGGCTACACCTTC,CSVRQGRYGYTF
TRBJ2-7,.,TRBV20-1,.,TGCAGTGCTAGAGAGGGGGCAGGGATCTACGAGCAGTACTTC,CSAREGAGIYEQYF
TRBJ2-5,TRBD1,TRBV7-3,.,TGTGCCAGCAGTCCACGCGACAGGGGAAGGCAAGAGACCCAGTACTTC,CASSPRDRGRQETQYF
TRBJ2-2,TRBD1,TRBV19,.,TGTGCCAGTAGTATCCACAGGGGGAGTAGCGGGGAGCTGTTTTTT,CASSIHRGSSGELFF
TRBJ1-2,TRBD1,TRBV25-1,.,TGTGCCAGCAGTGAGGGGACAGGGTCGGACTATGGCTACACCTTC,CASSEGTGSDYGYTF
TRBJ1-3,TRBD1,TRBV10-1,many,TGCGCCAGCAGCACCGGGACAGGGAGCTCTGGAAACACCATATATTTT,CASSTGTGSSGNTIYF
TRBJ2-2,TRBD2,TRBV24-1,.,TGTGCCAGCAGTTTCGGACTAGCGGGAGGGCTCGGCACCGGGGAGCTGTTTTTT,CASSFGLAGGLGTGELFF
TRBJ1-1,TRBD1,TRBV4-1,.,TGCGCCAGCAGCCAGGGTACAGGGGAGACTGAAGCTTTCTTT,CASSQGTGETEAFF
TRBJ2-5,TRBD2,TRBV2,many,TGTGCCAGCAGGGACGGACTAGGAGAGACCCAGTACTTC,CASRDGLGETQYF
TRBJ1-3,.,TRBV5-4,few,TGTGCCAGCAGCTCGAACGCAATCTCTGGAAACACCATATATTTT,CASSSNAISGNTIYF
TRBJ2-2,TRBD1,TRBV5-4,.,TGTGCCAGCAGCGCGGCACAGGGGGCCGGGGAGCTGTTTTTT,CASSAAQGAGELFF
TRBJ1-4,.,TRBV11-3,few,TGTGCCAGCAGCTTGAGAGGGGTTCCGGAAAAACTGTTTTTT,CASSLRGVPEKLFF
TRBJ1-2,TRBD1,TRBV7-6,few,TGTGCCAGCAGTGCAGGGGGCGACTATGGCTACACCTTC,CASSAGGDYGYTF
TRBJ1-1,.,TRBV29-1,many,.,CSVEWGQGSFF
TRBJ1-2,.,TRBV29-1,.,TGCAGCTCGGACCTCTATAGCTACACCTTC,CSSDLYSYTF
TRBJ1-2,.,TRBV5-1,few,TGCGCCAGCAGCCCATCTGGAGCGAACGGCTACACCTTC,CASSPSGANGYTF
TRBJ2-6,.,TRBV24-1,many,TGTGCCACCAGTGATCCCCTTTTCTCTGGGGCCAACGTCCTGACTTTC,CATSDPLFSGANVLTF
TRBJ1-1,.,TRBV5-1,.,TGCGCCAGCCATTGGGGGATTGAGAACACTGAAGCTTTCTTT,CASHWGIENTEAFF
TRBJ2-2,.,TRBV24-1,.,TGTGCCACCAGCACCCTTCTAGGGAACACCGGGGAGCTGTTTTTT,CATSTLLGNTGELFF
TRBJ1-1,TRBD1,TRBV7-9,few,TGTGCCAGCAGCTTAGATAGGGACAGGGTCCCTGAAGCTTTCTTT,CASSLDRDRVPEAFF
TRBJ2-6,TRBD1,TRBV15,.,TGTGCCACCAGCAGGCAGGGGGCGAACGTCCTGACTTTC,CATSRQGANVLTF
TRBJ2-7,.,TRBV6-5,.,TGTGCCAGCACCGACGGTACCTACGAGCAGTACTTC,CASTDGTYEQYF
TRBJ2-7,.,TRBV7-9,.,TGTGCCAGCACCCATGGAGAACTGTACGAGCAGTACTTC,CASTHGELYEQYF
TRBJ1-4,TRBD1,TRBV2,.,TGTGCCAGCGTTCCTCGGACAGGCTATAATGAAAAACTGTTTTTT,CASVPRTGYNEKLFF
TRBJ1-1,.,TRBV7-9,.,TGTGCCAGCAGCTATAATGCCAACACTGAAGCTTTCTTT,CASSYNANTEAFF
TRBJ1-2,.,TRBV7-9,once,TGTGCCAGCAGCTTTAGACACGACATTGGCTACACCTTC,CASSFRHDIGYTF
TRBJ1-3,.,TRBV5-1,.,TGCGCCAGCAGCCCTGGCCAGGCCGGGTACACCATATATTTT,CASSPGQAGYTIYF
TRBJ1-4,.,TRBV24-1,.,TGTGCCACCAGTGATGCGGGCGAAAAACTGTTTTTT,CATSDAGEKLFF
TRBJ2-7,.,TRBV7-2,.,TGTGCCAGCAGCCGCCAAAGGGAGCTGTACTTC,CASSRQRELYF
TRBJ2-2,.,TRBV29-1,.,TGCAGCGTTGAACAGGGCCGCGGCACCGGGGAGCTGTTTTTT,CSVEQGRGTGELFF